These T cell receptor beta chains were read from a single sample in a study of blood T cell repertoires in COVID-19. Repertoires were generated with immunoSEQ multiplex PCR, while TCRdb's copy carries only in-frame clones and drops some. This sample yields 290,000 or so clones, of which over 75% are seen a single time; 0.9% to 1.2% belongs to the top ten. The sample consisted of PBMCs or T cells enriched from blood (not recorded which). These receptors came from a woman between 25 and 40 years old who had recovered from COVID-19. The CDR3 runs from the conserved cysteine through the conserved F or W. Each record gives: J gene, D gene, V gene, clone size, CDR3 DNA, CDR3 protein. The D gene is left open where the match is weak. Part of the rows lack a size; the others show once, few, many or a class for expanded clones.

J gene: TRBJ1-1
D gene: -
V gene: TRBV30
clone size: -
CDR3 DNA: TGTGCCTGGAGTGTAACCGGGAGGAACACTGAAGCTTTCTTT
CDR3 protein: CAWSVTGRNTEAFF

J gene: TRBJ2-4
D gene: TRBD2
V gene: TRBV18
clone size: -
CDR3 DNA: TGTGCCAGCTCTCCTGTAGCGGGAGCGCAAAACATTCAGTACTTC
CDR3 protein: CASSPVAGAQNIQYF

J gene: TRBJ2-1
D gene: TRBD2
V gene: TRBV5-4
clone size: -
CDR3 DNA: TGTGCCAGCAGCTCGGGACTAGCGGGCTCCTACAATGAGCAGTTCTTC
CDR3 protein: CASSSGLAGSYNEQFF

J gene: TRBJ2-7
D gene: TRBD2
V gene: TRBV7-3
clone size: -
CDR3 DNA: TGTGCCAGCAGCTCTACGGGACTAGCGGGATCCTACGAGCAGTACTTC
CDR3 protein: CASSSTGLAGSYEQYF

J gene: TRBJ1-1
D gene: TRBD1
V gene: TRBV11-2
clone size: -
CDR3 DNA: TGTGCCAGCAGCCTCTGGACAGGGGTGAACACTGAAGCTTTCTTT
CDR3 protein: CASSLWTGVNTEAFF

J gene: TRBJ2-2
D gene: TRBD2
V gene: TRBV15
clone size: -
CDR3 DNA: TGTGCCACCAGCAGAGATGGCCTAGCGGGGCTCACCACCGGGGAGCTGTTTTTT
CDR3 protein: CATSRDGLAGLTTGELFF

J gene: TRBJ1-5
D gene: TRBD1
V gene: TRBV5-8
clone size: -
CDR3 DNA: TGTGCCAGCAGCTCCCCGGGACAGATTTTTTATAGCAATCAGCCCCAGCATTTT
CDR3 protein: CASSSPGQIFYSNQPQHF

J gene: TRBJ2-5
D gene: TRBD1
V gene: TRBV18
clone size: -
CDR3 DNA: TGTGCCAGCTCACGTCAACAGGGGACGCAAGAGACCCAGTACTTC
CDR3 protein: CASSRQQGTQETQYF

J gene: TRBJ2-3
D gene: -
V gene: TRBV5-1
clone size: -
CDR3 DNA: TGCGCCAGCAGCTCCTTTTTAGAGGACAACACAGATACGCAGTATTTT
CDR3 protein: CASSSFLEDNTDTQYF

J gene: TRBJ1-2
D gene: TRBD1
V gene: TRBV19
clone size: -
CDR3 DNA: TGTGCCAGTAGTATTGGGACAGGGGGTTATGGCTACACCTTC
CDR3 protein: CASSIGTGGYGYTF

J gene: TRBJ1-5
D gene: TRBD1
V gene: TRBV6-4
clone size: -
CDR3 DNA: TGTGCCAGCAGTGACCGAATTCCCCGGGACAGGGGCTGTAGGGGCAATCAGCCCCAGCATTTT
CDR3 protein: CASSDRIPRDRGCRGNQPQHF

J gene: TRBJ1-2
D gene: -
V gene: TRBV10-2
clone size: -
CDR3 DNA: TGCGCCAGCAGTGAGTCTCTTCGAACAGGGAATGGCTACACCTTC
CDR3 protein: CASSESLRTGNGYTF

J gene: TRBJ2-1
D gene: TRBD2
V gene: TRBV5-1
clone size: few
CDR3 DNA: TGCGCCAGCAGCTTGATTGTAGCGGGCGCTGAGCAGTTCTTC
CDR3 protein: CASSLIVAGAEQFF

J gene: TRBJ1-2
D gene: -
V gene: TRBV5-5
clone size: -
CDR3 DNA: TGTGCCAGCAGCTTGGTGGCAGGGCCTTATGGGAACTATGGCTACACCTTC
CDR3 protein: CASSLVAGPYGNYGYTF

J gene: TRBJ2-1
D gene: -
V gene: TRBV7-3
clone size: -
CDR3 DNA: TGTGCCAGCAGCTCCACCCCGGGGGAGGCCTTAAATGAGCAGTTCTTC
CDR3 protein: CASSSTPGEALNEQFF

J gene: TRBJ2-7
D gene: TRBD2
V gene: TRBV5-6
clone size: -
CDR3 DNA: TGTGCCAGCAGCTTGCGAGGCGGGAGCCACGAGCAGTACTTC
CDR3 protein: CASSLRGGSHEQYF

J gene: TRBJ1-5
D gene: -
V gene: TRBV19
clone size: -
CDR3 DNA: TGTGCCAGTAGCTTCCTTAATCAGCCCCAGCATTTT
CDR3 protein: CASSFLNQPQHF

J gene: TRBJ1-4
D gene: TRBD1
V gene: TRBV27
clone size: -
CDR3 DNA: TGTGCCAGCAGTCCAGGGGGTTTAACTAATGAAAAACTGTTTTTT
CDR3 protein: CASSPGGLTNEKLFF

J gene: TRBJ2-5
D gene: TRBD2
V gene: TRBV19
clone size: -
CDR3 DNA: TGTGCCAGTAGTATTTCAGCGGGAGGAATAGGGCAAGAGACCCAGTACTTC
CDR3 protein: CASSISAGGIGQETQYF

J gene: TRBJ2-1
D gene: -
V gene: TRBV27
clone size: -
CDR3 DNA: TGTGCCAGCAAAAATGACAGGGACTTCTACAATGAGCAGTTCTTC
CDR3 protein: CASKNDRDFYNEQFF

J gene: TRBJ2-1
D gene: TRBD2
V gene: TRBV30
clone size: -
CDR3 DNA: TGTCGCCACTGGGAGGGTACGGGGGAGCAGTTCTTC
CDR3 protein: CRHWEGTGEQFF

J gene: TRBJ2-7
D gene: TRBD2
V gene: TRBV19
clone size: -
CDR3 DNA: TGTGCCAGTAGTCCCCGGGGGGTTCGGGACGAGCAGTACTTC
CDR3 protein: CASSPRGVRDEQYF

J gene: TRBJ1-3
D gene: -
V gene: TRBV29-1
clone size: -
CDR3 DNA: TGCAGCGTTCTTAGAGAAAACACCATATATTTT
CDR3 protein: CSVLRENTIYF

J gene: TRBJ2-5
D gene: -
V gene: TRBV21-1
clone size: -
CDR3 DNA: TGTGCCAGCAGCAAACCGAGGGGGTGGGAGACCCAGTACTTC
CDR3 protein: CASSKPRGWETQYF

J gene: TRBJ1-6
D gene: TRBD1
V gene: TRBV28
clone size: once
CDR3 DNA: TGTGCCAGCAGCAAGGGACAGGATAATTCACCCCTCCACTTT
CDR3 protein: CASSKGQDNSPLHF

J gene: TRBJ2-7
D gene: TRBD2
V gene: TRBV19
clone size: -
CDR3 DNA: TGTGCCAGTAGTACCAGCGGGAGTAATCTCGGGGGGGTCTACGAGCAGTACTTC
CDR3 protein: CASSTSGSNLGGVYEQYF

J gene: TRBJ1-1
D gene: -
V gene: TRBV6-5
clone size: -
CDR3 DNA: TGTGCCAGCAGCCCCCGACCAGGAACTGAAGCTTTCTTT
CDR3 protein: CASSPRPGTEAFF

J gene: TRBJ1-1
D gene: -
V gene: TRBV5-1
clone size: -
CDR3 DNA: TGCGCCAGCAGCTCCCGGGAGGGGAACACTGAAGCTTTCTTT
CDR3 protein: CASSSREGNTEAFF

J gene: TRBJ2-7
D gene: -
V gene: TRBV5-4
clone size: -
CDR3 DNA: TGTGCCAGCAGCCACCCAACAGGGACGTACGAGCAGTACTTC
CDR3 protein: CASSHPTGTYEQYF

J gene: TRBJ2-7
D gene: TRBD2
V gene: TRBV5-1
clone size: -
CDR3 DNA: TGCGCCAGCAGCTTGAAGGGCGGGGGACCCTCCTACGAGCAGTACTTC
CDR3 protein: CASSLKGGGPSYEQYF

J gene: TRBJ1-5
D gene: -
V gene: TRBV19
clone size: once
CDR3 DNA: TGTGCCAGTAGTGGGGACTTCAATCAGCCCCAGCATTTT
CDR3 protein: CASSGDFNQPQHF

J gene: TRBJ2-2
D gene: TRBD2
V gene: TRBV7-9
clone size: -
CDR3 DNA: TGTGCCAGCAGCTTATATGGGCGGGAGTTGCACACCGGGGAGCTGTTTTTT
CDR3 protein: CASSLYGRELHTGELFF

J gene: TRBJ1-2
D gene: -
V gene: TRBV3-1/TRBV3-2
clone size: -
CDR3 DNA: TGTGCCAGCAGCCCCCAAATTTTGGAGGATGGCTACACCTTC
CDR3 protein: CASSPQILEDGYTF

J gene: TRBJ2-7
D gene: TRBD1
V gene: TRBV9
clone size: -
CDR3 DNA: TGTGCCAGCAGCTCGGGACAGCCCCCCTACGAGCAGTACTTC
CDR3 protein: CASSSGQPPYEQYF

J gene: TRBJ1-1
D gene: TRBD1
V gene: TRBV19
clone size: -
CDR3 DNA: TGTGCCAGTAGTTACCGGACAGGGAACACTGAAGCTTTCTTT
CDR3 protein: CASSYRTGNTEAFF

J gene: TRBJ2-1
D gene: TRBD2
V gene: TRBV7-6
clone size: -
CDR3 DNA: TGTGCCAGCAGACCAGAAGGGACTAGCGGACCCTACAATGAGCAGTTCTTC
CDR3 protein: CASRPEGTSGPYNEQFF

J gene: TRBJ2-3
D gene: -
V gene: TRBV14
clone size: once
CDR3 DNA: TGTGCCAGCAGCCAAGACTGGCCCCTAGCGACTAGCACAGATACGCAGTATTTT
CDR3 protein: CASSQDWPLATSTDTQYF

J gene: TRBJ1-1
D gene: -
V gene: TRBV9
clone size: -
CDR3 DNA: TGTGCCAGCAGCCCTCAAGGGGGGGGCACTGAAGCTTTCTTT
CDR3 protein: CASSPQGGGTEAFF